This T cell receptor beta chain was recorded in a study of Graves' ophthalmopathy and Graves' hyperthyroidism. The authors amplified TCR beta CDR3 regions, and they did so from RNA transcripts for repertoire sequencing. RT-PCR with HTBI primers came first, then second-round multiplex PCR. TCRdb independently ran MiXCR on the multiplex PCR reads; one entry per CDR3 protein. This repertoire shows 500,000 to 700,000 distinct CDR3 sequences, about 20% found once; its top ten account for more than 5.5%. Hyperthyroidism patients were newly diagnosed, ill under 2 months, and aged 18 to 65 years. General study points: Most expanded thyroid clonotypes above 0.001 frequency also appeared in blood.

Germline V gene lookup returns CDR1 SGHDT and CDR2 YYEEEE. This CDR3 is 15 amino acids long. After removal of 3 bases from V and 5 bases from J, the junction contained 10 bases not matched to a gene. As concerns this clonotype: Its antigen remains unknown.

The chain carries TRBV5-6 and TRBJ2-7, with 8 bases matching TRBD1. Input material: peripheral blood. The clonotype was recovered from a woman aged 18 to 35 with stable Graves' hyperthyroidism. Some clones in this sample may be carry-over from other donors' samples. The CDR3 reads CASSSPPDRDDEQYF. The CDR3 DNA follows: TGTGCCAGCAGCTCACCCCCGGACAGGGACGACGAGCAGTACTTC.